This T cell receptor (beta chain) originates from a study of cytomegalovirus exposure and HLA in healthy donors. Study background: HLA-typed donors contributed 65 million to 85 million unique TCRs, which were held in an early data release. Findings of the study overall: Based on reports, TCR beta sequences accurately predicted HLA-A and HLA-B alleles for most subjects. TCR association rates varied by HLA locus in a later analysis, with DRB1 highest and HLA-C lowest. What was likely a sequencing artifact was a cluster of highly shared sequence variants.

About this clone itself: The antigen remains unidentified.

PCR used 60 Vbeta primers and 13 Jbeta primers. Sequencing used immunoSEQ multiplex PCR; TCRdb keeps in-frame clones, though not all of them. Of around 170,000 clones listed, roughly 88% are singletons. V was clipped by 8 bases and J by 8 bases, with 12 bases between them. Germline CDR1 is KGHSH and CDR2 is LQKENI. The CDR3 extends over 12 amino acids. The TCR sequence derives from a woman aged 18-29 years in good health and CMV-seronegative. Sequencing input: PBMCs. The V and J genes are TRBV18 and TRBJ1-4, with unresolved D. DNA for the CDR3: TGTGCCAGCCGGGTATCTGGAGAAAAACTGTTTTTT. Amino acids: CASRVSGEKLFF.